The 22 T cell receptor gamma chains given below trace back to one sample, sequenced in a study of gamma-delta T cells after stem cell transplantation. TCRdb re-identified clones in the RT-PCR reads via CATT. The sample has 600 to 800 gamma-chain clones; roughly 9.7% are singletons. The source material was gamma-delta T cells. The origin of the receptors is a human donor. It is not recorded whose cells these are; they may come from a transplant donor.

This clone was seen a few times. V and J are TRGV9 and TRGJP. Germline V gene lookup returns CDR1 GITISATS and CDR2 ISYDGTV (reference sequence). This CDR3 is built from 16 residues. J was trimmed by 6 bases and V by 6 bases; bases with no gene match: 8. CDR3 nucleotides: TGTGCCTTGTGGAGAGGGTTAGAGTTGGGCAAAAAAATCAAGGTATTT. Amino acids: CALWRGLELGKKIKVF.

Turning to this clone: It differs at one base from a far larger clone, so likely a read error. The CDR3 region is CALWEVLPELGKEIKVF. The DNA for the CDR3 is TGTGCCTTGTGGGAGGTGCTCCCAGAGTTGGGCAAAGAAATCAAGGTATTT. The chain joins TRGV9 to TRGJP. The CDR3 runs to 17 residues. Looked up from germline, CDR1 is GITISATS and CDR2 is ISYDGTV (reference sequence).

V is TRGV9 and J is TRGJP. The germline V gene encodes CDR1 GITISATS and CDR2 ISYDGTV (reference sequence). Trimming took 0 bases from V and 4 from J; bases not matched to a gene: 9. CDR3 length: 19 residues. The CDR3: CALWEVPDSQELGKKIKVF. The DNA of the CDR3 is TGTGCCTTGTGGGAGGTGCCGGATTCCCAAGAGTTGGGCAAAAAAATCAAGGTATTT.

This clone has just a few counts. The germline gene is not matched at one end of the junction; a read error may be the cause. This sample also contains other DNA sequences that code for the same CDR3. CDR3 nucleotide sequence: TGCGCCTTGTGGGAGGTGCAAGGAGAGTTGGGCAAAAAAATCAAGGTATTT. Amino acids: CALWEVQGELGKKIKVF. The chain employs TRGV9 and TRGJP. Germline lookup yields CDR1 GITISATS and CDR2 ISYDGTV (reference sequence). CDR3 length: 17 amino acids.

This clone was seen a few times. The chain couples TRGV9 to TRGJP. The germline V gene has CDR1 GITISATS and CDR2 ISYDGTV (reference sequence). This CDR3 has 14 residues. The J segment lost 6 bases and the V segment lost 5 bases, leaving 1 base of the junction unmatched. Here the CDR3 reads CALWGELGKKIKVF. As DNA, the CDR3 is TGTGCCTTGTGGGGAGAGTTGGGCAAAAAAATCAAGGTATTT.

With respect to this clone: The mismatch at residue 8 between this DNA's translation and the TCRdb protein of a much larger clone likely reflects a read error; the protein shown is translated from the DNA. V gene TRGV9 combines with J gene TRGJP. Germline trimming cut 4 bases from V and 9 bases from J; bases unmatched to any gene: 9. CDR1 and CDR2 (germline): GITISATS, ISYDGTV (reference sequence). CDR3 length: 16 amino acids. This CDR3 is CALWDLEGLGKKIKVF. The DNA of the CDR3 is TGTGCCTTGTGGGACCTGGAAGGGTTGGGCAAAAAAATCAAGGTATTT.

In the case of this clone: Compared with germline, one end of the junction differs, possibly owing to a read error. The chain combines TRGV9 with TRGJP. The CDR3 contains 18 residues. Germline CDR1 reads GITISATS; CDR2 reads ISYDGTV (reference sequence). CDR3 nucleotides: TGTGCCTTGGGGCAGCACAGTCAGTCAGAGTGGGGCAAAAAAATCAAGGTATTT. Its translation: CALGQHSQSEWGKKIKVF.

This clone is large in the sample. Other DNA sequences from this sample encode an identical CDR3 as well. The gene calls are TRGV9 and TRGJP. Trimming cost V 2 bases and J 5 bases; bases outside gene matches: 0. CDR1 is GITISATS, CDR2 ISYDGTV, per germline (reference sequence). The CDR3 runs to 15 residues. The CDR3, as DNA: TGTGCCTTGTGGGAGGAAGAGTTGGGCAAAAAAATCAAGGTATTT. This encodes CALWEEELGKKIKVF.

By share of the sample, this clone is large. This CDR3 reads CALWVPELGKKIKVF. CDR3 nucleotide sequence: TGTGCCTTGTGGGTGCCTGAGTTGGGCAAAAAAATCAAGGTATTT. The chain is built from TRGV9 and TRGJP. After removal of 5 bases from V and 7 bases from J, the junction contained 5 bases not matched to a gene. The CDR3 runs to 15 residues. CDR1 is GITISATS, CDR2 ISYDGTV, per germline (reference sequence).

This clone is labeled large (0.1 to 1%). J is TRGJ1 or TRGJ2 and V is TRGV2. V dropped 6 bases and J dropped 7; count of bases not matched to a gene: 3. This CDR3 region has 10 residues. Germline CDR1 EGSNGY, CDR2 YDSYNSKV. The CDR3 reads CATWNYKKLF. The CDR3 DNA follows: TGTGCCACCTGGAACTATAAGAAACTCTTT.

By sample fraction, this clone is medium-sized. Other nucleotide sequences from this sample produce the same CDR3. The chain carries TRGV9 and TRGJP. Losses at the gene ends were 0 bases for V and 7 bases for J; bases not matched to a gene: 3. This CDR3 has 16 residues. Germline V CDR1 and CDR2: GITISATS, ISYDGTV (reference sequence). The CDR3 loop is CALWEVIELGKKIKVF. CDR3 DNA sequence: TGTGCCTTGTGGGAGGTGATTGAGTTGGGCAAAAAAATCAAGGTATTT.

As regards this clone: A much larger clone differs by one base, so this may be a read error. The chain couples TRGV9 to TRGJP. CDR3 length: 17 amino acids. Germline V CDR1 and CDR2: GITISATS, ISYDGTV (reference sequence). This CDR3 reads CTLWEHEVRLGKKIKVF. The DNA of the CDR3 is TGTACCTTGTGGGAGCACGAGGTCAGGTTGGGCAAAAAAATCAAGGTATTT.

The V gene is TRGV9, the J gene TRGJP. J lost 6 bases, V lost 3 bases, and 5 bases had no gene match. The CDR3 consists of 16 residues. Germline CDR1 and CDR2: GITISATS and ISYDGTV (reference sequence). The CDR3 DNA is TGTGCCTTGTGGGAGTCCGTAGAGTTGGGCAAAAAAATCAAGGTATTT. This codes for CALWESVELGKKIKVF.

V gene TRGV9 combines with J gene TRGJP. Trimming cost V 0 bases and J 10 bases; bases outside gene matches: 6. Germline lookup yields CDR1 GITISATS and CDR2 ISYDGTV (reference sequence). The CDR3 covers 16 residues. CDR3 protein: CALWEVLGLGKKIKVF. CDR3 nucleotide sequence: TGTGCCTTGTGGGAGGTGCTGGGTTTGGGCAAAAAAATCAAGGTATTT.

This clone has a handful of counts. The rearrangement links TRGV9 to TRGJP. Trimming removed 2 bases from V and 4 bases from J; junction bases left unmatched: 5. The CDR3 totals 17 residues. Germline V gene sequence: CDR1 GITISATS, CDR2 ISYDGTV (reference sequence). The CDR3 loop reads CALWEDFQELGKKIKVF. For the CDR3, the DNA is TGTGCCTTGTGGGAGGACTTTCAAGAGTTGGGCAAAAAAATCAAGGTATTT.

This clone is large. Possible read error: a much larger clone is one base away. The same CDR3 arises from other DNA sequences in this sample as well. This chain uses TRGV9 with TRGJP. V lost 2 bases, J lost 3 bases, and 1 base stayed unmatched. This CDR3 has 16 residues. CDR1 and CDR2 (germline): GITISATS, ISYDGTV (reference sequence). The CDR3, as DNA: TGTGCCTTGTGGGAGGCGCAAGAGTTGGGCAAAAAAATCAAGGTATTT. As protein: CALWEAQELGKKIKVF.

This clone was seen only a few times. The V and J genes are TRGV9 and TRGJP. Trimming removed 0 bases from V and 4 bases from J; junction bases left unmatched: 15. CDR3 size: 21 residues. Germline V gives CDR1 GITISATS, CDR2 ISYDGTV (reference sequence). The DNA of the CDR3 is TGTGCCTTGTGGGAGGTGTCGGTTTATGACCGTCAAGAGTTGGGCAAAAAAATCAAGGTATTT. This gives the protein CALWEVSVYDRQELGKKIKVF.

As to this clone: Since a far larger clone is one base different, this is likely a read error. V and J are TRGV3 and TRGJP2. The CDR3 covers 14 residues. Germline CDR1 reads VTNTFY; CDR2 reads YDVSTARD (reference sequence). Trimming at V came to 5 bases and at J to 3 bases, leaving 6 bases not matched to a gene. CDR3: CATWGSGSDWIKTF. In nucleotides, the CDR3 is TGTGCCACCTGGGGCAGTGGTAGTGATTGGATCAAGACGTTT.

Sample share makes this clone large. Other DNA sequences in the same sample also yield this CDR3. J is TRGJP and V is TRGV9. CDR3 length: 17 residues. V trimming: 4 bases; J trimming: 2 bases; junction bases outside the gene matches: 5. Germline V gene sequence: CDR1 GITISATS, CDR2 ISYDGTV (reference sequence). CDR3 coding DNA: TGTGCCTTGTGGGAAGACCGGCAAGAGTTGGGCAAAAAAATCAAGGTATTT. Translating it yields CALWEDRQELGKKIKVF.

This clone appeared a few times. This chain connects TRGV9 to TRGJP. CDR3 size: 16 residues. Trimming took 2 bases from V and 9 from J; bases not matched to a gene: 7. The germline V gene encodes CDR1 GITISATS and CDR2 ISYDGTV (reference sequence). For the CDR3, the DNA is TGTGCCTTGTGGGAGGAGGATCTGTTGGGCAAAAAAATCAAGGTATTT. This sequence encodes CALWEEDLLGKKIKVF.

This clone has more than one count but fewer than ten. The J gene is TRGJP1, the V gene TRGV9. Germline CDR1 GITISATS, CDR2 ISYDGTV (reference sequence). Trimming removed 0 bases from V and 2 bases from J; junction bases left unmatched: 9. The CDR3 runs 17 residues. CDR3 DNA sequence: TGTGCCTTGTGGGAGGTGCAGACTGGGACCACTGGTTGGTTCAAGATATTT. Translation gives CALWEVQTGTTGWFKIF.

By frequency in the sample, this clone is large. Other DNA sequences in the sample encode the same CDR3. The chain joins TRGV9 to TRGJP. The CDR3 is 18 residues long. V lost 2 bases, J lost 3 bases, and 7 bases stayed unmatched. Germline V gives CDR1 GITISATS, CDR2 ISYDGTV (reference sequence). The CDR3 nucleotides are TGTGCCTTGTGGGAGGCTGGTCCGCAAGAGTTGGGCAAAAAAATCAAGGTATTT. This sequence encodes CALWEAGPQELGKKIKVF.